This TCR beta chain originates from a study of T cells in Graves' hyperthyroidism and ophthalmopathy. Trimming took 5 bases from V and 2 from J, leaving 16 bases between them. CDR3 length: 15 amino acids. RNA transcripts yielded amplified TCR beta CDR3 regions. The HTBI primer set drove a first-round RT-PCR of the TCR CDR3. Each CDR3 protein gets one entry after TCRdb re-called the multiplex PCR reads with MiXCR. Of over 700,000 distinct CDR3 sequences in the sample, about 35% are singletons; the top ten hold around 30%. This clonotype was seen ten or more times. The chain combines TRBV12-3 or TRBV12-4 with TRBJ2-7, with D possibly being TRBD2 (6 bases). Sequencing input: blood. The source of this sequence is a woman aged 40 to 50 with Graves' hyperthyroidism. The CDR3 sequence: CASSTKLARPYEQYF. The CDR3 DNA reads TGTGCCAGCAGTACTAAGCTAGCGAGACCCTACGAGCAGTACTTC.